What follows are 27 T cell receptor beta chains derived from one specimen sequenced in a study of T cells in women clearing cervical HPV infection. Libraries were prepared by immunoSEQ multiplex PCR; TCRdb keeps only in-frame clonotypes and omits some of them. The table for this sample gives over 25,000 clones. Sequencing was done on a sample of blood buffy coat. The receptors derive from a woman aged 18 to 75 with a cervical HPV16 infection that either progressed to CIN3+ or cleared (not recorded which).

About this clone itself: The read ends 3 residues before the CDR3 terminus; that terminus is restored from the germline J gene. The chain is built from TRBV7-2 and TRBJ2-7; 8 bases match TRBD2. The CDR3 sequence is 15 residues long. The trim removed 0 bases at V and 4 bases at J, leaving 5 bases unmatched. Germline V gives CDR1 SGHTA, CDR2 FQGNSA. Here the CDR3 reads CASSLAFRGGYEQYF. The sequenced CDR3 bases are TGTGCCAGCAGCTTAGCGTTTCGGGGGGGTTACGAG.

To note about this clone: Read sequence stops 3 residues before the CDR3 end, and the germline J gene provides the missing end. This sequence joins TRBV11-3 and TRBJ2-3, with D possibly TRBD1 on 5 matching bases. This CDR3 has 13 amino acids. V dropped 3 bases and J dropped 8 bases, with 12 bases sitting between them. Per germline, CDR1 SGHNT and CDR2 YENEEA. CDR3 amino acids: CASSFAREGTQYF. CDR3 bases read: TGTGCCAGCAGCTTTGCCAGGGAAGGTACG.

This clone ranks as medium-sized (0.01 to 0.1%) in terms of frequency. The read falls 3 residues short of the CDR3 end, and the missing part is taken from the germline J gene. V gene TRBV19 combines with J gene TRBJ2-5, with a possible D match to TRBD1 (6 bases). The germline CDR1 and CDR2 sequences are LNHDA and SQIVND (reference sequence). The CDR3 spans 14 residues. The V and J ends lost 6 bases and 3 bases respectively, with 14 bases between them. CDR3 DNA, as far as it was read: TGTGCCAGTAGCCCCGTGGGGGCTAAAGAGACC. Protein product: CASSPVGAKET. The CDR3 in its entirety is CASSPVGAKETQYF. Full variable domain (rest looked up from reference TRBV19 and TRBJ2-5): DGGITQSPKYLFRKEGQNVTLSCEQNLNHDAMYWYRQDPGQGLRLIYYSQIVNDFQKGDIAEGYSVSREKKESFPLTVTSAQKNPTAFYLCASSPVGAKETQYFGPGTRLLVL.

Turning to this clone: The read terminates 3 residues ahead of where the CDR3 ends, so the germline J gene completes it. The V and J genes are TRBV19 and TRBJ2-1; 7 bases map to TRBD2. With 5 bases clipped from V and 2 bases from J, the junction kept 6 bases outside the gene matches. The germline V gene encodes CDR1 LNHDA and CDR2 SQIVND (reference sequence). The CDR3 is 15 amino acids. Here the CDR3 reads CASSPSGDTYNEQFF. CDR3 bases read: TGTGCCAGTAGTCCTAGCGGCGACACCTACAATGAG.

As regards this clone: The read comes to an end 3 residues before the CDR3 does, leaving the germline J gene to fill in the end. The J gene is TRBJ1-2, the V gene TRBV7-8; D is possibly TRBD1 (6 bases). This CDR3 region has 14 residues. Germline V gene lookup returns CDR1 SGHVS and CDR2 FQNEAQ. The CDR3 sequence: CASSLYYSGAAYTF. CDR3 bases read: TGTGCCAGCAGCCTGTACTATTCAGGGGCTGCC. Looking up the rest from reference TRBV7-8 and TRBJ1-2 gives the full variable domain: GAGVSQSPRYKVAKRGQDVALRCDPISGHVSLFWYQQALGQGPEFLTYFQNEAQLDKSGLPSDRFFAERPEGSVSTLKIQRTQQEDSAVYLCASSLYYSGAAYTFGSGTRLTVV.

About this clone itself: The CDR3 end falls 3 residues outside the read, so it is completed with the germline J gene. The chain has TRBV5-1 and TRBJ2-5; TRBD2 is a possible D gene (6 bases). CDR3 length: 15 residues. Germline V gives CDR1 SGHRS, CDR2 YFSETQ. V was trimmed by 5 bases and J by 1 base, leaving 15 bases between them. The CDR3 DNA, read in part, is TGCGCCAGCAGTCCGGGACGGGGGTCCCAAGAGACC. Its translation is CASSPGRGSQET. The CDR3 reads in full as CASSPGRGSQETQYF.

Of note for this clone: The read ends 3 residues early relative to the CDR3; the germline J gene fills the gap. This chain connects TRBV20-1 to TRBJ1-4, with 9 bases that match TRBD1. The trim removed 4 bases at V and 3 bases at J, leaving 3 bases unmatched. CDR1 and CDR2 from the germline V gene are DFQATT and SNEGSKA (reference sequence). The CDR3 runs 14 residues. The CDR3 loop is CSATTGGPNEKLFF. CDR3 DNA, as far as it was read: TGCAGTGCTACTACAGGGGGCCCTAATGAAAAA.

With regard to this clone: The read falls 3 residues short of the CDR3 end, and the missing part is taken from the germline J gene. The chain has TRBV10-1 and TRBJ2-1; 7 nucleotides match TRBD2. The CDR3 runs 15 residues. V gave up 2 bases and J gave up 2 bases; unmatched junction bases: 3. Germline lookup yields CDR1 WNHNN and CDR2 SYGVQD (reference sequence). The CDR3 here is CASSEARGAYNEQFF. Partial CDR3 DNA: TGCGCCAGCAGTGAGGCCCGGGGGGCCTACAATGAG.

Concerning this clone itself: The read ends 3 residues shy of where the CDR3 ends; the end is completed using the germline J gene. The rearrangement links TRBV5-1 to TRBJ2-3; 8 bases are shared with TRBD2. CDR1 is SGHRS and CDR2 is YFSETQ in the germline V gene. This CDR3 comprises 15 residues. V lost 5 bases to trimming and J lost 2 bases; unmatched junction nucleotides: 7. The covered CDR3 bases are TGCGCCAGCAGTGCTAGCGGGCTTTTCACAGATACG. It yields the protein CASSASGLFTDT. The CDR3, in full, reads CASSASGLFTDTQYF.

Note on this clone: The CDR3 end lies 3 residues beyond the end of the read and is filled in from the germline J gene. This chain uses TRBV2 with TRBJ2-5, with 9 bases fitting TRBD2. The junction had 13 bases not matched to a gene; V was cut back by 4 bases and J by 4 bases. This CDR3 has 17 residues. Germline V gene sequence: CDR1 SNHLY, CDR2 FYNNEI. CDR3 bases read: TGTGCCAGCAGTGTTGATGGCGGCGGGAGGGTGGGAGAGACC. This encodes CASSVDGGGRVGET. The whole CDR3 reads CASSVDGGGRVGETQYF.

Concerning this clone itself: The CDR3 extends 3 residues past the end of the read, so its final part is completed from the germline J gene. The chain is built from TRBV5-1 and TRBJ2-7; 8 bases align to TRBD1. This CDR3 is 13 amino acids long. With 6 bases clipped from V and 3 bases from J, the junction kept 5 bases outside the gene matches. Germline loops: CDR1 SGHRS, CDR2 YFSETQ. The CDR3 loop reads CASNGQGDYEQYF. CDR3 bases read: TGCGCCAGCAACGGACAGGGAGACTACGAG.

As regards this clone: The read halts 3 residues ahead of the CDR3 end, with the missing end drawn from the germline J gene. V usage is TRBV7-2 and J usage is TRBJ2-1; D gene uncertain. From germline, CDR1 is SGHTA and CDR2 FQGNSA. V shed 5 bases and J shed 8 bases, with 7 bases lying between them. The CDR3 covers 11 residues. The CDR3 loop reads CASSPYDEQFF. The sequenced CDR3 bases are TGTGCCAGCAGCCCTTATGATGAG.

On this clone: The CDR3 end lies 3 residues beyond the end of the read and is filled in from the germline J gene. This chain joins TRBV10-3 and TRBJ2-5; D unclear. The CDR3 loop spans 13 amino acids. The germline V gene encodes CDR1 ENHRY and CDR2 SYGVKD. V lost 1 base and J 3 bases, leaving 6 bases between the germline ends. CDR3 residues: CAISEFVEETQYF. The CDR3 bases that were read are TGTGCCATCAGTGAGTTCGTAGAAGAGACC.

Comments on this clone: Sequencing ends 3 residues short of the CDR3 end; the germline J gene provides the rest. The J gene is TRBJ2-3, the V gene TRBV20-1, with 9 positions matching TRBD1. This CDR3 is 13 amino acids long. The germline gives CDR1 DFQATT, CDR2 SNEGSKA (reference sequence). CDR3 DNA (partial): TGCAGTGCTACTTCGACAGGGGGAGAGACG. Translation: CSATSTGGET. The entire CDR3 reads CSATSTGGETQYF.

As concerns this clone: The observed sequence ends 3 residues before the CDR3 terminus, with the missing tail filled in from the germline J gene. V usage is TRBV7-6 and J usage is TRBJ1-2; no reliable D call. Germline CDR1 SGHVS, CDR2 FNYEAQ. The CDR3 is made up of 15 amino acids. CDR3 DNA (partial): TGTGCCAGCAGCCTCGGGGTGGGGTCCTACAATGAC. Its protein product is CASSLGVGSYND. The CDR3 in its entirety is CASSLGVGSYNDYTF.

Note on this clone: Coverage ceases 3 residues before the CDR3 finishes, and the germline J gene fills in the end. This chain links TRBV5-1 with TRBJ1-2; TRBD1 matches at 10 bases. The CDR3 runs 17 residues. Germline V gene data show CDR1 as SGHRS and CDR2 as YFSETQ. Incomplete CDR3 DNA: TGCGCCAGCAGCCTGGGACAGGGGACCTTCAGAGGAAAGGGC. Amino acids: CASSLGQGTFRGKG. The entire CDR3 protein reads CASSLGQGTFRGKGYTF.

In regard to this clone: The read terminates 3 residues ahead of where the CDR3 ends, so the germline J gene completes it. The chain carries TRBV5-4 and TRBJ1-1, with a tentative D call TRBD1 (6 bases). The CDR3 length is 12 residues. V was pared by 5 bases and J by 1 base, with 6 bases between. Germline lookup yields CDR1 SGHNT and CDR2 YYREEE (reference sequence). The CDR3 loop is CASRDRNTEAFF. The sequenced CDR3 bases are TGTGCCAGCAGGGACAGGAACACTGAA.

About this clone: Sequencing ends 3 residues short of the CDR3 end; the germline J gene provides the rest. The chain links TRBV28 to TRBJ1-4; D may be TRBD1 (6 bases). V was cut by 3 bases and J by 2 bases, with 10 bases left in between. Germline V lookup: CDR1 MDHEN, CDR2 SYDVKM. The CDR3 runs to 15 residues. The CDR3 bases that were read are TGTGCCAGCAGTTTGTACAGGGCCACTAATGAAAAA. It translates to CASSLYRATNEK. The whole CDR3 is CASSLYRATNEKLFF.

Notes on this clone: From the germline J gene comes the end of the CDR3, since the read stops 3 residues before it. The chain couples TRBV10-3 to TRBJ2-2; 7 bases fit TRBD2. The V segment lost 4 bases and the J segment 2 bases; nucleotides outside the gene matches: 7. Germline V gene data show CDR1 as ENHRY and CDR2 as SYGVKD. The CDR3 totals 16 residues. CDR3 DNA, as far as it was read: TGTGCCATCAGTGGTCCTAGCGGAAGAAACACCGGGGAG. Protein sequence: CAISGPSGRNTGE. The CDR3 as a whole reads CAISGPSGRNTGELFF.

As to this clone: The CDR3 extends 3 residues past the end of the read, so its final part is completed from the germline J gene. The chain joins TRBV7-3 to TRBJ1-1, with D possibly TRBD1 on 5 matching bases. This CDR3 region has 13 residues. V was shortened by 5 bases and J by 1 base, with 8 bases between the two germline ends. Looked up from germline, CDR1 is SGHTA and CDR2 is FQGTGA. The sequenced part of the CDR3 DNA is TGTGCCAGCAGCACTGACAGGAACACTGAA. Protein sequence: CASSTDRNTE. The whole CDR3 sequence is CASSTDRNTEAFF.

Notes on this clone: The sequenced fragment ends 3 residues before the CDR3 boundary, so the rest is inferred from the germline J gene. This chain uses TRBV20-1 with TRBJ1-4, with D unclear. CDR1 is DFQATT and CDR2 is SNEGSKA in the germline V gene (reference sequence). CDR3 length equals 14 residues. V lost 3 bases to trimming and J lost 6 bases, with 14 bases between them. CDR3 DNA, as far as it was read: TGCAGTGCTAGGGATACACGCGGGGATGAAAAA. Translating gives CSARDTRGDEK. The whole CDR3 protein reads CSARDTRGDEKLFF.

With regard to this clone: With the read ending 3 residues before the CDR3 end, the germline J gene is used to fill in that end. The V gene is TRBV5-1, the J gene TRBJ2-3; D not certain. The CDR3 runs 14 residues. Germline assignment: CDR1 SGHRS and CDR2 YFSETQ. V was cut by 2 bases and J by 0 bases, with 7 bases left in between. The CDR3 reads CASSFSSSTDTQYF. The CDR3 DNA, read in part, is TGCGCCAGCAGCTTCTCCTCGAGCACAGATACG.

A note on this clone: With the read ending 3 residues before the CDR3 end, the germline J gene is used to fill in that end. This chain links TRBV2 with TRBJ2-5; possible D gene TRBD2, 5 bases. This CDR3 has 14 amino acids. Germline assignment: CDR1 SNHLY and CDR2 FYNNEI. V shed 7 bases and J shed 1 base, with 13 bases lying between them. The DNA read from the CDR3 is TGTGCCAGCAAGTTACTAGGAGGCCAAGAGACC. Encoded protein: CASKLLGGQET. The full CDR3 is CASKLLGGQETQYF.

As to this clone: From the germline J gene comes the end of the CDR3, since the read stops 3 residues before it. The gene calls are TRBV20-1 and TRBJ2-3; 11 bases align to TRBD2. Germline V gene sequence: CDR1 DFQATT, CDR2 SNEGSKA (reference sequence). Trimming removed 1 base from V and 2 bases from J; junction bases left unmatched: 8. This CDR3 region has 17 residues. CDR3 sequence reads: CSARVLLAGGHTDTQYF. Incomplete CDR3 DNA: TGCAGTGCTAGAGTCCTGCTAGCGGGAGGTCACACAGATACG.

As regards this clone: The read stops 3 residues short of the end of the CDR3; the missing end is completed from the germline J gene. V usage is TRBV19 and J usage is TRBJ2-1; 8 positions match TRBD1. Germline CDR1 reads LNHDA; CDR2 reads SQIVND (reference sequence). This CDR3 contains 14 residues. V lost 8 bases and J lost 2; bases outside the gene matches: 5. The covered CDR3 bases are TGTGCCAGTTGCCGGGACAGGACCTACAATGAG. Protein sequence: CASCRDRTYNE. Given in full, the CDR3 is CASCRDRTYNEQFF.

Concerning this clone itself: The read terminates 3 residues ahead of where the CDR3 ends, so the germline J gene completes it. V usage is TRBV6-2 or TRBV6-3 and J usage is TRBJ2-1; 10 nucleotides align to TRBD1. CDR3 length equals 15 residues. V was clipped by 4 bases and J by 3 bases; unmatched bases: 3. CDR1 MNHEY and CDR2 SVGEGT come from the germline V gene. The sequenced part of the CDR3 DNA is TGTGCCAGCAGTTTCCGGGACAGGGGCTACAATGAG. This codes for CASSFRDRGYNE. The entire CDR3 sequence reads CASSFRDRGYNEQFF.

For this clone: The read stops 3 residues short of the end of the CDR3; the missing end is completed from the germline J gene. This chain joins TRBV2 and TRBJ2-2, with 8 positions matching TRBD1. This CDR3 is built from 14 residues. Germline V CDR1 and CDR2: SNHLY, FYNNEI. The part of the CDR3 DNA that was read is TGTGCCAGCAGTTCCGGGACAGGTCATGAAAAG. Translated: CASSSGTGHEK. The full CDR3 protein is CASSSGTGHEKLFF.